The 25 T cell receptor beta chains given below trace back to one sample, sequenced in a study of low-dose radiotherapy and immunotherapy resistance in tumors. cDNA synthesis used a TRAV/TRBV-specific primer set for both chains. With a V-primer adapter and a constant-region primer, TCRs were amplified for around 20 PCR cycles. MiXCR, run by TCRdb on the reads, gives a single entry per CDR3 protein. The sample carries 8,500 to 10,000 distinct CDR3 sequences, over 35% recorded once. These receptors were taken from a human donor with advanced metastatic prostate, ovarian, gallbladder or colorectal cancer (not recorded which). This table probably holds off-target reads from a library built for another chain.

This clonotype was observed a few times. This sequence joins TRBV5-6 and TRBJ1-1; no clear D. Trimming removed 6 bases from V and 0 bases from J, with 15 bases in between. Germline CDR1 SGHDT, CDR2 YYEEEE. The length of the CDR3 is 15 residues. In nucleotides, the CDR3 is TGTGCCAGCACCCAAGGTCCCAGTTTGAACACTGAAGCTTTCTTT. Its protein is CASTQGPSLNTEAFF.

This clonotype was seen a few times. The chain has TRBV18 and TRBJ2-7; TRBD2 matches at 8 bases. Trimming at V came to 1 base and at J to 4 bases, leaving 6 bases not matched to a gene. CDR1 is KGHSH and CDR2 is LQKENI in the germline V gene. The CDR3 has 15 amino acids. In DNA, the CDR3 is TGTGCCAGCTCACCACTAGCGGGAATCGCATACGAGCAGTACTTC. Encoded protein: CASSPLAGIAYEQYF. Complete variable domain (other parts from reference TRBV18 and TRBJ2-7): NAGVMQNPRHLVRRRGQEARLRCSPMKGHSHVYWYRQLPEEGLKFMVYLQKENIIDESGMPKERFSAEFPKEGPSILRIQQVVRGDSAAYFCASSPLAGIAYEQYFGPGTRLTVT.

This clonotype was counted a few times. This chain uses TRBV30 with TRBJ1-6; TRBD1 aligns across 7 bases. The CDR3 has 12 residues. Germline V gives CDR1 GTSNPN, CDR2 SVGIG (reference sequence). The CDR3 loop is CAWDSNNSPLHF. In nucleotides, the CDR3 is TGTGCTTGGGACAGCAATAATTCACCCCTCCACTTT.

This clonotype is labeled medium-sized. CDR3 residues: CASSLLREGTYEQYF. CDR3 coding DNA: TGTGCCAGCAGCTTATTGAGGGAGGGCACCTACGAGCAGTACTTC. V and J are TRBV11-2 and TRBJ2-7; 7 bases agree with TRBD2. This CDR3 has 15 amino acids. Germline V gene sequence: CDR1 SGHAT, CDR2 FQNNGV. The ends lost 2 bases at V and 2 bases at J; junction bases unmatched: 6.

The chain couples TRBV19 to TRBJ2-1; D is perhaps TRBD1 (5 bases). CDR1 LNHDA and CDR2 SQIVND come from the germline V gene (reference sequence). Trimming removed 3 bases from V and 7 bases from J, with 7 bases in between. The CDR3 has 12 amino acids. The CDR3, as DNA: TGTGCCAGTAGTATGCAGGGAAATGAGCAGTTCTTC. Encoded protein: CASSMQGNEQFF.

For this clonotype: Germline is not matched at one junction end, which may reflect a read error. The gene calls are TRBV5-6 and TRBJ2-5; 10 nucleotides agree with TRBD1. The CDR3 is 14 residues long. Germline V gene lookup returns CDR1 SGHDT and CDR2 YYEEEE. CDR3 sequence: CASSTDRGAETQCF. The DNA of the CDR3 is TGTGCCAGCAGCACGGACAGGGGGGCAGAGACCCAGTGCTTC.

This clonotype has more than one count but fewer than ten. The genes are TRBV29-1 and TRBJ1-6; 7 positions agree with TRBD1. Losses at the gene ends were 6 bases for V and 9 bases for J; bases not matched to a gene: 5. Germline V gene lookup returns CDR1 SQVTM and CDR2 ANQGSEA. The CDR3 runs to 12 residues. As DNA, the CDR3 is TGCAGCGTCCGACAGGGTGGTTCACCCCTCCACTTT. This sequence encodes CSVRQGGSPLHF.

This clonotype was seen only a few times. The rearrangement uses TRBV28 and TRBJ2-7, with 7 bases that match TRBD2. The CDR3 totals 14 residues. In germline, CDR1 is MDHEN, CDR2 SYDVKM. The V segment lost 5 bases and the J segment 8 bases; nucleotides outside the gene matches: 12. The CDR3 DNA follows: TGTGCCAGCAGTCCCGGACGGGGAGGGCTGCAGCAGTACTTC. Encoded protein: CASSPGRGGLQQYF. Variable domain in full (rest from reference TRBV28 and TRBJ2-7): DVKVTQSSRYLVKRTGEKVFLECVQDMDHENMFWYRQDPGLGLRLIYFSYDVKMKEKGDIPEGYSVSREKKERFSLILESASTNQTSMYLCASSPGRGGLQQYFGPGTRLTVT.

The V and J genes are TRBV20-1 and TRBJ1-4; TRBD1 might be the D (5 bases). The V and J ends lost 6 bases and 5 bases respectively, with 10 bases between them. This CDR3 has 12 amino acids. Germline loops: CDR1 DFQATT, CDR2 SNEGSKA (reference sequence). CDR3 sequence (DNA): TGCAGTGCCCATGGGGCGAATGAAAAACTGTTTTTT. Protein: CSAHGANEKLFF.

V and J are TRBV28 and TRBJ2-5; TRBD2 aligns across 15 bases. CDR3 size: 17 residues. After removal of 5 bases from V and 7 bases from J, the junction contained 11 bases not matched to a gene. The germline CDR1 and CDR2 sequences are MDHEN and SYDVKM. CDR3 coding DNA: TGTGCCAGCAGTCGTTTTGGGACTAGCGGGAGGAGGGGGACCCAGTACTTC. This gives the protein CASSRFGTSGRRGTQYF.

The rearrangement uses TRBV25-1 and TRBJ2-7, with D tentatively TRBD2 (6 bases). Germline V gene data show CDR1 as MGHDK and CDR2 as SYGVNS. The CDR3 loop spans 15 amino acids. V was trimmed by 3 bases and J by 5 bases, leaving 17 bases between them. The DNA for the CDR3 is TGTGCCAGCAGTGAGGGGGGAGCAGGGACCCACGAGCAGTACTTC. It encodes CASSEGGAGTHEQYF.

The V and J genes are TRBV5-1 and TRBJ1-1, with a possible D match to TRBD1 (6 bases). The CDR3 has 13 amino acids. Germline assignment: CDR1 SGHRS and CDR2 YFSETQ. V lost 0 bases to trimming and J lost 6 bases, with 9 bases between them. This CDR3 reads CASSLVGQAEAFF. The CDR3 coding sequence is TGCGCCAGCAGCTTGGTGGGACAAGCTGAAGCTTTCTTT.

The chain has TRBV29-1 and TRBJ1-5; possible D gene TRBD1, 5 bases. Per germline, CDR1 SQVTM and CDR2 ANQGSEA. The CDR3 length is 13 residues. V was shortened by 1 base and J by 8 bases, with 12 bases between the two germline ends. CDR3 region: CSVEGLGGEPQHF. The CDR3 nucleotides read TGCAGCGTTGAAGGCCTGGGGGGAGAGCCCCAGCATTTT. The full variable domain, its missing parts supplied by reference TRBV29-1 and TRBJ1-5, is SAVISQKPSRDICQRGTSLTIQCQVDSQVTMMFWYRQQPGQSLTLIATANQGSEATYESGFVIDKFPISRPNLTFSTLTVSNMSPEDSSIYLCSVEGLGGEPQHFGDGTRLSIL.

The sample holds a few counts of this clonotype. The chain combines TRBV28 with TRBJ2-3; 10 bases are a match to TRBD2. Trimming at V came to 5 bases and at J to 7 bases, leaving 6 bases not matched to a gene. Germline V gene data show CDR1 as MDHEN and CDR2 as SYDVKM. The CDR3 has 14 amino acids. In DNA form, the CDR3 reads TGTGCCAGCAGTCCTAGCGGGAGTACCTATACGCAGTATTTT. Translating gives CASSPSGSTYTQYF.

The CDR3 nucleotides read TGTGCCAGCTCACCACCGACAGGGAGCTCCTACAATGAGCAGTTCTTC. The encoded protein is CASSPPTGSSYNEQFF. J is TRBJ2-1 and V is TRBV18, with TRBD1 matching 7 bases. V lost 0 bases to trimming and J lost 0 bases; unmatched junction nucleotides: 2. This CDR3 region has 16 residues. The germline CDR1 and CDR2 sequences are KGHSH and LQKENI.

This clonotype was seen a handful of times. The chain is built from TRBV9 and TRBJ2-2; perhaps D is TRBD1 or TRBD2 (5 bases each). This CDR3 is built from 17 residues. The germline V and J ends were trimmed by 0 bases and 4 bases, with 16 bases remaining between them. Germline V gene sequence: CDR1 SGDLS, CDR2 YYNGEE. CDR3 residues: CASSVGLGALGTGELFF. As DNA, the CDR3 is TGTGCCAGCAGCGTAGGACTCGGGGCCCTTGGCACCGGGGAGCTGTTTTTT. The full variable domain, with the rest looked up from reference TRBV9 and TRBJ2-2, is DSGVTQTPKHLITATGQRVTLRCSPRSGDLSVYWYQQSLDQGLQFLIQYYNGEERAKGNILERFSAQQFPDLHSELNLSSLELGDSALYFCASSVGLGALGTGELFFGEGSRLTVL.

This clonotype was observed a few times. The rearrangement links TRBV5-1 to TRBJ2-5; TRBD1 matches at 7 bases. From germline, CDR1 is SGHRS and CDR2 YFSETQ. This CDR3 is built from 15 residues. J lost 2 bases, V lost 3 bases, and 7 bases had no gene match. Here the CDR3 reads CASSWAGGDQETQYF. CDR3 coding DNA: TGCGCCAGCAGCTGGGCAGGGGGAGATCAAGAGACCCAGTACTTC. The full variable domain, its missing parts supplied by reference TRBV5-1 and TRBJ2-5, is KAGVTQTPRYLIKTRGQQVTLSCSPISGHRSVSWYQQTPGQGLQFLFEYFSETQRNKGNFPGRFSGRQFSNSRSEMNVSTLELGDSALYLCASSWAGGDQETQYFGPGTRLLVL.

This clonotype was detected a few times. The CDR3 region is CASSPWTSGSSYEQYF. Written as DNA, the CDR3 is TGTGCCAGCAGCCCGTGGACTAGCGGGAGCTCCTACGAGCAGTACTTC. J is TRBJ2-7 and V is TRBV9, with TRBD2 matching 13 bases. V shed 4 bases and J 0 bases; nucleotides not matched to a gene: 4. Germline-derived CDR1 and CDR2 are SGDLS and YYNGEE. There are 16 residues in the CDR3.

J is TRBJ2-1 and V is TRBV5-4; 7 bases line up with TRBD2. V trimming: 3 bases; J trimming: 4 bases; junction bases outside the gene matches: 10. Germline V gene data show CDR1 as SGHNT and CDR2 as YYREEE (reference sequence). The CDR3 is 16 residues long. The DNA of the CDR3 is TGTGCCAGCAGCTACCGGGTGGCGGGGGAGTACAATGAGCAGTTCTTC. It yields the protein CASSYRVAGEYNEQFF. Looking up the rest from reference TRBV5-4 and TRBJ2-1 gives the full variable domain: ETGVTQSPTHLIKTRGQQVTLRCSSQSGHNTVSWYQQALGQGPQFIFQYYREEENGRGNFPPRFSGLQFPNYSSELNVNALELDDSALYLCASSYRVAGEYNEQFFGPGTRLTVL.

The gene calls are TRBV12-3 or TRBV12-4 and TRBJ1-3; D gene ambiguous. This CDR3 has 15 residues. V lost 0 bases and J 1 base, leaving 7 bases between the germline ends. CDR3 sequence: CASSLARLSGNTIYF. The CDR3 DNA sequence: TGTGCCAGCAGTTTAGCACGATTATCTGGAAACACCATATATTTT.

The chain uses TRBV29-1 and TRBJ2-7; TRBD1 agrees at 8 bases. This CDR3 has 13 residues. CDR1 is SQVTM and CDR2 is ANQGSEA in the germline V gene. The trim removed 3 bases at V and 3 bases at J, leaving 4 bases unmatched. The CDR3 is CSVDTGGNYEQYF. CDR3 nucleotides: TGCAGCGTTGACACAGGGGGAAACTACGAGCAGTACTTC.

By share of the sample, this clonotype is medium-sized. The rearrangement links TRBV27 to TRBJ1-1; perhaps TRBD1 as D (6 bases). Per germline, CDR1 MNHEY and CDR2 SMNVEV (reference sequence). CDR3 length: 13 amino acids. V shed 1 base and J shed 4 bases, with 7 bases lying between them. DNA for the CDR3: TGTGCCAGCAGTTTATTCAGGGGCACTGAAGCTTTCTTT. Protein product: CASSLFRGTEAFF.

The chain recombines TRBV3-1 with TRBJ2-3; D uncertain. The CDR3 covers 13 residues. Trimming left V 4 bases short and J 1 base short, with 6 bases between. CDR1 and CDR2 from the germline V gene are LGHDT and YNNKEL (reference sequence). For the CDR3, the DNA is TGTGCCAGCAGCCGGGTGGGCACAGATACGCAGTATTTT. Translation gives CASSRVGTDTQYF.

The J gene is TRBJ2-7, the V gene TRBV23-1; 7 bases line up with TRBD2. TRBV23-1 is classed as an ORF, of uncertain function. The trim removed 2 bases at V and 2 bases at J, leaving 0 bases unmatched. The CDR3 spans 13 residues. The CDR3 DNA reads as TGCGCCAGCAGTCAAGGACTAGCCTACGAGCAGTACTTC. It encodes CASSQGLAYEQYF.

The chain joins TRBV7-6 to TRBJ2-5; 9 bases match TRBD1. Germline trimming cut 5 bases from V and 13 bases from J; bases unmatched to any gene: 20. CDR3 length: 16 amino acids. Per the germline V gene, CDR1 is SGHVS and CDR2 is FNYEAQ. The chain's CDR3 is CASSRTSGTGTTPRYF. The CDR3 region has the DNA TGTGCCAGCAGCAGAACCTCCGGGACAGGGACCACGCCGCGGTACTTC.